Given below is one T cell receptor beta chain in context. The antigen it recognizes is unknown. Per-nucleotide qualities are absent, and no much larger clonotype sits a single base away. The data belong to a study of cytomegalovirus exposure and HLA in healthy donors (dated by TCRdb to about 2017). Broadly, across the study: According to a later analysis, one platform produced both the 100 to 150 validation repertoires and the roughly 650 repertoires of the first cohort. The study aimed to test whether cataloging public T cell receptors could reveal signatures of past pathogen exposure. In addition to the first cohort of roughly 700 subjects, a separate validation cohort of over 90 different subjects was used. The study combined high-throughput TCR immunosequencing, statistical association of individual TCRs with disease status, and machine learning to predict cytomegalovirus infection status. The research as a whole found: A later analysis found that TCRs clustered in the first cohort also tended to co-occur in the roughly 110 validation repertoires, with 90% to 95% of cluster scores above 0. Most TCR sequences were observed very rarely across donors, whereas some public TCRs were present in many individuals. In the study, approximately 160 TCR beta chains were listed as associated with cytomegalovirus. A later analysis had no HLA typing for the validation cohort, so co-occurrence there was scored across all 130 or so repertoires. The classifier was reported to diagnose cytomegalovirus status with high specificity and sensitivity in both the original cohort and the validation cohort. According to the authors, the approach could potentially be generalized to other disease states and immunological phenotypes. In vitro tests confirmed that a few of the cytomegalovirus-associated TCR beta chains recognize cytomegalovirus antigens.

To prepare the library, the immunoSEQ multiplex PCR assay was applied. On the study's bioinformatics: To diagnose cytomegalovirus status from the catalog of TCR beta chain sequences, a statistical classification framework was built. TCRdb carries this immuneACCESS record with in-frame sequences only. Its versions omit some clonotypes, under half of them owing to an unresolved V gene in the studies checked, with the rest unexplained. The V and J calls and clone size are taken from that table; D and trimming were inferred from the DNA. Across this sample there are about 64,000 clones, with about 89% seen only once. The top ten clonotypes cover over 1.5% of the sample. Donors formed part of the validation cohort, which comprised 95 to 150 subjects and was distinct from the first cohort of fewer than 750 subjects. Looking up the germline V gene (reference sequence) yields CDR1 GTSNPN and CDR2 SVGIG. Counted from cysteine to phenylalanine, this CDR3 has 15 amino acids. Only CDR3 DNA is held: 45 bases, read in frame from base 1. The junction shows trimming of 8 bases on V and 0 bases on J, plus 16 bases between the germline ends.

Source material: PBMCs. The chain couples TRBV30 to TRBJ2-2; the D gene is perhaps TRBD2, from 7 matching bases. This receptor was taken from a woman younger than 35 in good health and CMV-seronegative. The DNA sequence follows: TGTGCCGGGGAGGGAGGGGGATCGAACACCGGGGAGCTGTTTTTT. Protein translation: CAGEGGGSNTGELFF.